This is a list of T cell receptor beta chains from one sample in a study of blood T cells in healthy people across ages. TCRdb independently ran MiXCR on the 5' RACE reads; one entry per CDR3 protein. The table records about 800,000 distinct CDR3 sequences, more than 20% of them present only once. The data also belong to a second study, concerning T cells of mothers and their children.

The sequenced sample was blood. All receptors come from a boy aged 10-17 years in good health. CDR3s include the opening cysteine and the closing phenylalanine or tryptophan. D genes are given only for firm matches. The size entry is marked missing in some rows and otherwise reads once, few, many or a size class.

CDR3 protein: CASRYTSTDTQYF
CDR3 DNA: TGTGCCAGCAGATATACAAGCACAGATACGCAGTATTTT
D gene: -
V gene: TRBV7-2
clone size: -
J gene: TRBJ2-3

CDR3 protein: CASSLRLGQTLNNEQFF
CDR3 DNA: TGTGCCAGCAGTTTAAGGTTGGGACAGACCCTAAACAATGAGCAGTTCTTC
D gene: TRBD1
V gene: TRBV12-3/TRBV12-4
clone size: -
J gene: TRBJ2-1

CDR3 protein: CASRFGRADTQYF
CDR3 DNA: TGTGCCAGCAGGTTCGGGCGCGCAGATACGCAGTATTTT
D gene: -
V gene: TRBV12-3/TRBV12-4
clone size: -
J gene: TRBJ2-3

CDR3 protein: CSVESRAGIGYTF
CDR3 DNA: TGCAGCGTTGAATCTCGGGCCGGGATTGGCTACACCTTC
D gene: -
V gene: TRBV29-1
clone size: few
J gene: TRBJ1-2

CDR3 protein: CASSQRLADEQYF
CDR3 DNA: TGTGCCAGCAGCCAAAGACTAGCGGACGAGCAGTACTTC
D gene: TRBD2
V gene: TRBV4-2
clone size: -
J gene: TRBJ2-7

CDR3 protein: CASSLGLAAGIEQFF
CDR3 DNA: TGTGCCAGCAGTTTAGGGTTAGCGGCGGGTATAGAGCAGTTCTTC
D gene: -
V gene: TRBV28
clone size: few
J gene: TRBJ2-1

CDR3 protein: CASSPLALQETQYF
CDR3 DNA: TGTGCCAGCAGCCCCCTAGCGCTTCAAGAGACCCAGTACTTC
D gene: -
V gene: TRBV14
clone size: -
J gene: TRBJ2-5

CDR3 protein: CASSFRGDYGYTF
CDR3 DNA: TGTGCCAGCAGTTTTCGAGGGGACTATGGCTACACCTTC
D gene: -
V gene: TRBV12-3/TRBV12-4
clone size: many
J gene: TRBJ1-2

CDR3 protein: CSVTGGGRGNEKLFF
CDR3 DNA: TGCAGCGTTACCGGCGGGGGCCGCGGGAATGAAAAACTGTTTTTT
D gene: -
V gene: TRBV29-1
clone size: -
J gene: TRBJ1-4

CDR3 protein: CASSQAGQKLFF
CDR3 DNA: TGTGCCAGCAGCCAAGCGGGTCAGAAACTGTTTTTT
D gene: -
V gene: TRBV3-1
clone size: -
J gene: TRBJ1-4

CDR3 protein: CASSQALAAYNEQFF
CDR3 DNA: TGTGCCAGCAGCCAAGCTCTAGCGGCCTACAATGAGCAGTTCTTC
D gene: TRBD2
V gene: TRBV3-1
clone size: many
J gene: TRBJ2-1

CDR3 protein: CASSLSGPSYNEQFF
CDR3 DNA: TGTGCCAGCAGCCTTAGCGGCCCCTCCTACAATGAGCAGTTCTTC
D gene: -
V gene: TRBV5-5
clone size: many
J gene: TRBJ2-1

CDR3 protein: CSVGPSNTEAFF
CDR3 DNA: TGCAGTGTGGGGCCGTCAAACACTGAAGCTTTCTTT
D gene: -
V gene: TRBV20-1
clone size: few
J gene: TRBJ1-1

CDR3 protein: CSARVTSGDYEQYF
CDR3 DNA: TGCAGTGCTAGGGTCACTAGCGGGGACTACGAGCAGTACTTC
D gene: TRBD2
V gene: TRBV20-1
clone size: -
J gene: TRBJ2-7

CDR3 protein: CASSQDSGASLSGANVLTF
CDR3 DNA: TGCGCCAGCAGCCAAGATTCGGGGGCTTCCCTTTCTGGGGCCAACGTCCTGACTTTC
D gene: -
V gene: TRBV4-3
clone size: few
J gene: TRBJ2-6